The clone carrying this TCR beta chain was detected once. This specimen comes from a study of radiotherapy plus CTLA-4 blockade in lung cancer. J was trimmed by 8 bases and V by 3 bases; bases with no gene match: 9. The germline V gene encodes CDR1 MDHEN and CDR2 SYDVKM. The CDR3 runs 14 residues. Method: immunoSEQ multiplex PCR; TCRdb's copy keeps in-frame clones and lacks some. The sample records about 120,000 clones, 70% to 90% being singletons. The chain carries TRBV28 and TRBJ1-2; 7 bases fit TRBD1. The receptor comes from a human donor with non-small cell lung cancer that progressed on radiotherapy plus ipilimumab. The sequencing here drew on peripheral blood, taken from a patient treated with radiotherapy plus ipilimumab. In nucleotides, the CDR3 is TGTGCCAGCAGTTTGGTGAAGGGGGCGAGAGGCTACACCTTC. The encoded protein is CASSLVKGARGYTF.